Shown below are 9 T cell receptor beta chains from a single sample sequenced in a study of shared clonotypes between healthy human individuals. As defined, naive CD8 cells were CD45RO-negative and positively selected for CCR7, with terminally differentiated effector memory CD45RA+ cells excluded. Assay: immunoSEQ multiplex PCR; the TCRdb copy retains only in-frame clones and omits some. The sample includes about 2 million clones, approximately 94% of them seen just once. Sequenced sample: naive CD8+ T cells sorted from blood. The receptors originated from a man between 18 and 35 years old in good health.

CDR3 nucleotide sequence: TGTGCCAGCAGCCGAAATGACAGGGTCGGGGCCAACGTCCTGACTTTC. Its translation is CASSRNDRVGANVLTF. The gene calls are TRBV7-9 and TRBJ2-6, with TRBD1 identical over 7 bases. This CDR3 region has 16 residues. Germline lookup yields CDR1 SEHNR and CDR2 FQNEAQ (reference sequence). V lost 5 bases and J lost 4; bases outside the gene matches: 8.

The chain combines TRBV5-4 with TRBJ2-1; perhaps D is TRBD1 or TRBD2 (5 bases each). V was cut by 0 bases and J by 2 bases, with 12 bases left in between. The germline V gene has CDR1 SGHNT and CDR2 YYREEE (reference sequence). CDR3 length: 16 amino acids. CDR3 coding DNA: TGTGCCAGCAGCTTGGAAGCGGACACTACCTACAATGAGCAGTTCTTC. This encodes CASSLEADTTYNEQFF.

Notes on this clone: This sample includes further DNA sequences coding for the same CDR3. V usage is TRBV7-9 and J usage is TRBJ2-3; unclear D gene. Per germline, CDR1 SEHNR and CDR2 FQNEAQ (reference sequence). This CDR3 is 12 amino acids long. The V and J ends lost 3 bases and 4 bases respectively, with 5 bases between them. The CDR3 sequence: CASSLGPDTQYF. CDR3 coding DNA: TGTGCCAGCAGCTTGGGTCCAGATACGCAGTATTTT.

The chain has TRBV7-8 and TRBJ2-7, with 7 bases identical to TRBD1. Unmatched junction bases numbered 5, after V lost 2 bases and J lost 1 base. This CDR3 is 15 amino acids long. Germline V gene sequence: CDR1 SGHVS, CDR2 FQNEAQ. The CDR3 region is CASSLRTGRSYEQYF. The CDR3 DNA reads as TGTGCCAGCAGCTTAAGGACAGGAAGATCCTACGAGCAGTACTTC.

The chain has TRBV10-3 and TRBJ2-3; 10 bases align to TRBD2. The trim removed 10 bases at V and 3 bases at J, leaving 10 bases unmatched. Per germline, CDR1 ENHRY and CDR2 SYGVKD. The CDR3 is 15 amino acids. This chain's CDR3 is CATRGTSGVTDTQYF. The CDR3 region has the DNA TGTGCCACGAGGGGCACTAGCGGGGTAACAGATACGCAGTATTTT.

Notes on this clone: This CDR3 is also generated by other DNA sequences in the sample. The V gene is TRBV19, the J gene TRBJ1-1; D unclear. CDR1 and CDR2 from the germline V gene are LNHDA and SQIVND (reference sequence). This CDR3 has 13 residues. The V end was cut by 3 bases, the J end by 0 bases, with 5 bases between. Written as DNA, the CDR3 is TGTGCCAGTAGTATCGGTGTGAACACTGAAGCTTTCTTT. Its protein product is CASSIGVNTEAFF.

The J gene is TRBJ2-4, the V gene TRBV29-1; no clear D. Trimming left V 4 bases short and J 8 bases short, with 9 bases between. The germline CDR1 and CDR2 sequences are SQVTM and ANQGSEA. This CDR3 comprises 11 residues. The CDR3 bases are TGCAGCGTTGTTTCACGCGACATTCAGTACTTC. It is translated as CSVVSRDIQYF. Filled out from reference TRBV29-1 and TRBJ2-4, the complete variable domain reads SAVISQKPSRDICQRGTSLTIQCQVDSQVTMMFWYRQQPGQSLTLIATANQGSEATYESGFVIDKFPISRPNLTFSTLTVSNMSPEDSSIYLCSVVSRDIQYFGAGTRLSVL.

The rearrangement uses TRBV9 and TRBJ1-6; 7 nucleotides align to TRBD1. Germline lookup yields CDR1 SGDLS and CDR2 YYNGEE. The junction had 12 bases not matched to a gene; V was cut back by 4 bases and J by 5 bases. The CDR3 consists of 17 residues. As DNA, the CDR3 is TGTGCCAGCAGCTCTACAGGGGCCCCGGCAAATAATTCACCCCTCCACTTT. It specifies CASSSTGAPANNSPLHF.

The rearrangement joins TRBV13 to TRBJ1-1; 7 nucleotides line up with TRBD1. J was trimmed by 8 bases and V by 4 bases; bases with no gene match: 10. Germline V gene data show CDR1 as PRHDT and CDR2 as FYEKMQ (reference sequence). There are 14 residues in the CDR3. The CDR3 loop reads CASSSPGQTLEAFF. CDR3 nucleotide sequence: TGTGCCAGCAGCTCCCCGGGACAGACTTTGGAAGCTTTCTTT.